This T cell receptor beta chain was found in a study of blood T cell repertoires in COVID-19. Study-level background: Specimens from acute and convalescent COVID-19 originated in the United States, Italy and Spain.

Method: immunoSEQ multiplex PCR; TCRdb's copy keeps in-frame clones and lacks some. The sample has 65,000 to 90,000 clones; 90% are singletons. The CDR3 spans 15 residues. Germline V lookup: CDR1 SGHNT, CDR2 YYREEE (reference sequence). V trimming: 5 bases; J trimming: 4 bases; junction bases outside the gene matches: 11. The material sequenced was peripheral blood. The J gene is TRBJ1-1, the V gene TRBV5-4; TRBD1 matches at 7 bases. The source of this sequence is a human donor in a cohort sampled during active COVID-19. CDR3 nucleotides: TGTGCCAGCAGTTTAGGAGAGAACAGGGGCACTGAAGCTTTCTTT. The encoded protein is CASSLGENRGTEAFF.